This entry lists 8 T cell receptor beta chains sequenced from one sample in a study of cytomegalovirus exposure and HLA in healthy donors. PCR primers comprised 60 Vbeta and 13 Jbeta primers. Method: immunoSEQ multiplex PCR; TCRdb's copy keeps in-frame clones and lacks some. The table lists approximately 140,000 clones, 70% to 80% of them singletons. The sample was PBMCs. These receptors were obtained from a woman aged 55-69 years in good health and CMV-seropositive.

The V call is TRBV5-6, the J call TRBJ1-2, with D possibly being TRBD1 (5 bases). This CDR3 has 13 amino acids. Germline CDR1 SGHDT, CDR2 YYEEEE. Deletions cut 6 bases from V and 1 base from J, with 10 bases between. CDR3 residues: CASIGGGNYGYTF. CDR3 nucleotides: TGTGCCAGCATTGGGGGGGGTAACTATGGCTACACCTTC.

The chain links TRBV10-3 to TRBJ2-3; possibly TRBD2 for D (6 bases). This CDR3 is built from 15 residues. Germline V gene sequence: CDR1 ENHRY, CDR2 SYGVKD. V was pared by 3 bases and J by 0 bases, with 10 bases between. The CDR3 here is CAISDPGGSTDTQYF. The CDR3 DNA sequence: TGTGCCATCAGTGATCCCGGGGGTAGCACAGATACGCAGTATTTT.

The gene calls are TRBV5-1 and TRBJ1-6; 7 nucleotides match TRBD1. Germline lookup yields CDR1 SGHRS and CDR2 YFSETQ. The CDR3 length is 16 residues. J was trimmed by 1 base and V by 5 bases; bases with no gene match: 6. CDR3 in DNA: TGCGCCAGCAGTGCTGACAGGGAATCCTATAATTCACCCCTCCACTTT. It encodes CASSADRESYNSPLHF.

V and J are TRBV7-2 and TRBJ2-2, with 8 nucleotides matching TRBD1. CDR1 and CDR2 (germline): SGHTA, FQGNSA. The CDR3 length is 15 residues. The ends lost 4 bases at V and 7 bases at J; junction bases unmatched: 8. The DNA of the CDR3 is TGTGCCAGCAGCTCCTCCTCAGGGGGCAGCGGGGAGCTGTTTTTT. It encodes CASSSSSGGSGELFF.

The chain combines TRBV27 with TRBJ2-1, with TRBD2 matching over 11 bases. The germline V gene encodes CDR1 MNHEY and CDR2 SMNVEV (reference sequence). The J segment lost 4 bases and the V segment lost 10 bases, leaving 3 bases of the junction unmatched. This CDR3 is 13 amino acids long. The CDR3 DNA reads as TGTGCCACCGGGACTAGCGGTTACAATGAGCAGTTCTTC. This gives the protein CATGTSGYNEQFF.

This chain's CDR3 is CASSLQGQGFTGELFF. The CDR3 DNA is TGCGCCAGCAGCCTCCAGGGACAGGGTTTCACCGGGGAGCTGTTTTTT. The chain couples TRBV5-1 to TRBJ2-2; TRBD1 agrees at 9 bases. Trimming removed 4 bases from V and 4 bases from J; junction bases left unmatched: 8. Germline loops: CDR1 SGHRS, CDR2 YFSETQ. The CDR3 extends over 16 amino acids. Based on the CDR3 plus reference TRBV5-1 and TRBJ2-2, the full variable domain is KAGVTQTPRYLIKTRGQQVTLSCSPISGHRSVSWYQQTPGQGLQFLFEYFSETQRNKGNFPGRFSGRQFSNSRSEMNVSTLELGDSALYLCASSLQGQGFTGELFFGEGSRLTVL.

CDR3 protein: CASSLLTTSLLYEQYF. CDR3 sequence (DNA): TGTGCCAGCAGCCTCCTTACCACTTCCCTCCTCTACGAGCAGTACTTC. J is TRBJ2-7 and V is TRBV5-6; D unclear. The germline V gene has CDR1 SGHDT and CDR2 YYEEEE. The CDR3 runs to 16 residues. V shed 4 bases and J shed 3 bases, with 20 bases lying between them.

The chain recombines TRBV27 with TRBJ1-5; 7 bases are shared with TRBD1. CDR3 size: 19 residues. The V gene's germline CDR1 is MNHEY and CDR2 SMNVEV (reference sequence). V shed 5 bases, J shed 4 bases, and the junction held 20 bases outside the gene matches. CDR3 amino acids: CASSQQVSPGGKGNQPQHF. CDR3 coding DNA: TGTGCCAGCAGTCAGCAAGTTTCTCCAGGGGGGAAGGGGAATCAGCCCCAGCATTTT.